The clone carrying this T cell receptor beta chain was seen many times. The record originates from a study of molecular identifiers for immune sequencing clone quantification. TCRdb re-analysed the PCR reads in MiXCR, keeping a single row per CDR3 protein. The table lists hundreds of thousands of distinct CDR3 sequences, about 25% of them singletons, with about 0.84% in the top ten. Germline V gene data show CDR1 as LGHNA and CDR2 as YSLEER. The CDR3 covers 15 residues. Losses at the gene ends were 0 bases for V and 2 bases for J; bases not matched to a gene: 3. This TCR derives from a human donor in good health. Some libraries in this study had Jurkat cell RNA spiked in. Sample: naive CD8+ T cells from blood, with Jurkat cell RNA spiked in. Sample subset: FACS-sorted CD8+CD4-CCR7+CD45RA+ naive T cells. The chain employs TRBV4-3 and TRBJ1-2; 7 bases align to TRBD1. CDR3 loop: CASSQETGMNYGYTF. CDR3 DNA: TGCGCCAGCAGCCAAGAGACAGGGATGAACTATGGCTACACCTTC.